This T cell receptor (beta chain) was captured by sequencing in a study of tumor-infiltrating lymphocytes in primary liver carcinoma (dated by TCRdb to the late 2010s). For the wider study: The five patients, three men and two women aged 30 to 69 years, had hepatocellular carcinoma (four) or combined HCC and intrahepatic cholangiocarcinoma (one). The five patients had tumors of stage T1-T3 N0M0, with maximum diameters ranging from about 4.2 to 11 cm. Roughly 3.65 to 8 million productive TCRbeta reads were obtained per sample, and no significant difference in read depth was found between tissue types. TCRbeta repertoire sequencing, expression microarrays and whole-exome sequencing were combined in the study across five regions of each liver tumor, with adjacent normal tissue and blood also included. A total of about 35 specimens from 5 patients, comprising approximately 25 tumor regions, 5 adjacent noncancerous liver tissues and 5 peripheral blood samples, were covered by TCRbeta repertoire sequencing. To link TCRbeta repertoire diversity with the local molecular phenotype, the 25 or so tumor region samples were profiled using Agilent mRNA microarrays. Repertoires from technical replicates were highly reproducible, with mean shared-clone rates roughly 0.87 and correlation coefficients above 0.95. Summary of the overall study and its limitations: Consistent with antigen-driven expansion, pairs of tumor regions showed higher repertoire overlap (mean about 36%) than either tumor-adjacent pairs (about 17%) or tumor-blood pairs (around 15%). Because only the TCR beta chain was sequenced and unpaired alpha chains were not captured, true repertoire diversity is likely underestimated. The top 250 clones accounted for a significantly greater share of the repertoire in tumors than in blood (p = 0.039). With just four or five patients in the study, the authors point out that the findings should be validated in a larger study. Bulk unsorted samples precluded comparing CD4+ and CD8+ T cell repertoires. Only about 8-24% of top clones were present in all five regions of a tumor, suggesting spatial heterogeneity of tumor-infiltrating T cells.

Total RNA and DNA were co-extracted without cell sorting from around 20-30 mg of bulk tissue using the AllPrep DNA/RNA mini kit. Between late 2015 and 2016, five patients in China with histopathologically diagnosed primary liver carcinoma had surgical resection. Chronic HBV infection was present in the patients, and the patients were treatment-naive at sampling. Five spatially separated regions were sampled per tumor: superior, inferior, left-lateral and right-lateral poles, plus the tumor centre. Histology showed that every tumor sample contained more than 85% viable tumor cells. Pieces of fresh tumor and adjacent tissue were cut in half, with one half kept in RNAlater at -80 degrees C and the other half sent for histology. Including both end residues, the CDR3 is 18 amino acids long. Of the read, only the CDR3 DNA is kept; its 54 bases are in frame from base 1. CDR1 is given as LGHNA and CDR2 as YNFKEQ, both from the germline V gene.

Starting from 450 to 500 ng total RNA, TCRbeta-specific cDNA was produced by reverse transcription with a constant-region primer and ProtoScript II reverse transcriptase. TCRbeta libraries were built with three nested multiplex PCR rounds, a slightly modified ARM-PCR procedure. Multiplex TRBV1-TRBV30 forward primers and a Cbeta reverse primer were used in the first two PCR rounds, each of which was run for around 10 cycles. A final 25-cycle PCR with Deep VentR polymerase added sample barcodes and Illumina adapters. Amplicons of 200-500 bp were gel-purified with a QIAquick gel extraction kit before sequencing. The TCRbeta amplicons were sequenced with 250-bp paired-end reads on an Illumina HiSeq 2500. Under the source paper's analysis protocol: Reads were quality-trimmed with Trimmomatic v0.33, and paired reads were merged with FLASH v1.2.11 to recover full CDR3 sequences. V, D and J germline segments were assigned to the rearranged TCRbeta sequences by MiGEC v1.2.1b. Clonotype statistics and Shannon-Wiener diversity indices were calculated with VDJtools v1.0.0. To cut down on sampling bias, every analysis after diversity analysis relied on just the 250 most abundant clonotypes from each sample. Starting from the raw public reads, TCRdb applied fastp trimming at Q25, assembled clones with MiXCR and retained in-frame beta chains. When rows share a CDR3 protein, they turn into one entry using the most common DNA and genes. These V and J calls originate from TCRdb's pipeline instead of the authors' own analysis. This sample holds 25,000 to 35,000 distinct CDR3 sequences; 75% to 85% were observed only once. The top ten hold roughly a third of the sample.

Concerning this clonotype itself: Its antigen has not been determined. The CDR3 does not end in the conserved phenylalanine or tryptophan, so this is likely a read error.

The receptor was isolated from a man aged 35 to 55 with primary liver carcinoma and hepatitis B virus infection. The sequenced sample consisted of liver tumor tissue from sampling region 5. The sample's cell subset or site label, decoded: tumor region T5, tumor centre. The chain employs TRBV4-2 and TRBJ2-3; D gene: possibly TRBD1, on 5 matching bases. The DNA end lines up better with TRBJ1-5; the J call may be wrong. The sequenced DNA is TGTGCCAGCAGCCAAGTGGCGCCTCTAGCGGGAGCGACAGATACGCAGCATCTT. Its protein reads: CASSQVAPLAGATDTQHL.